Each of the 5 T cell receptor gamma chains below was sequenced from the same sample in a study of gamma-delta chains in newborns, infants, children. TCRdb applied CATT to the reads for clone calling. Its table lists some 31 gamma-chain clones. The sequencing used blood, collected at baseline. These receptors were obtained from a child who was a newborn, infant or young child, either healthy, febrile or measles-vaccinated (not recorded which). This table probably holds off-target reads from a library built for another chain.

In regard to this clone: Because the CDR3's place on the DNA is in doubt, the DNA is left out and the CDR3 is given as listed by TCRdb. The V gene was identified as TRGV9, while no J gene was called. The CDR3 is 25 amino acids long, termini counted. CDR1 is GITISATS and CDR2 is ISYDGTV in the germline V gene (reference sequence). The CDR3 sequence is CACDTAGETSWDTRQMFFGTGIKLF.

The J gene went uncalled, whereas the V gene is TRGV9. The CDR3 has 14 amino acids. Germline V gives CDR1 GITISATS, CDR2 ISYDGTV (reference sequence). CDR3 loop: CACDNWGMTAQLFF. CDR3 coding DNA: TGTGCCTGTGACAACTGGGGGATGACAGCACAACTCTTCTTT.

This clone showed up just once. For the V gene the call is TRGV9; the J gene has no call. This CDR3 region has 15 residues. Germline-derived CDR1 and CDR2 are GITISATS and ISYDGTV (reference sequence). The CDR3 sequence is CACDTVGDLTAQLFF. Written as DNA, the CDR3 is TGTGCCTGTGACACAGTGGGGGATTTGACAGCACAACTCTTCTTT.

About this clone: The DNA is left out, because the CDR3 cannot be placed on it with certainty; the CDR3 is given as TCRdb lists it. The V gene is given as TRGV9, and no J gene call is available. The CDR3 adds up to 25 amino acids, both ends counted. Germline CDR1 and CDR2: GITISATS and ISYDGTV (reference sequence). The CDR3 loop reads CACDVLGDSSWDTRQMFFGTGIKLF.

Worth noting for this clone: Because the CDR3's place on the DNA is in doubt, the DNA is left out and the CDR3 is given as listed by TCRdb. The J gene went uncalled, whereas the V gene is TRGV9. The germline gives CDR1 GITISATS, CDR2 ISYDGTV (reference sequence). Ends included, the CDR3 has 25 residues. CDR3 protein: CACDTAGGYSWDTRQMFFGTGIKLF.